This T cell receptor (beta chain) was found in a study of spatial heterogeneity in lung cancer. Each TCR cDNA molecule bore a unique molecular identifier. TCRdb reprocessed the 5' RACE reads with MiXCR, giving one entry per CDR3 protein. Among over 45,000 distinct CDR3 sequences listed, approximately 5.3% were seen once. In this sample, this clonotype turned up many times. Its antigen remains unknown. Findings of the study overall: Ubiquitous expanded tumor TCRs surfaced in blood more at resection than they did at follow-up.

Time point noted: sample taken at primary tumor resection. Researchers sequenced whole RNA taken from tumor, nontumor lung or frozen PBMC without sorting. The specimen was PBMCs, collected at surgery. This clonotype was obtained from a male donor with early-stage non-small cell lung cancer.

CDR3 bases: TGCGCCAGCAGCCATCGGGCCAGGGGGTTGGATTCACCCCTCCACTTT. This gives the protein CASSHRARGLDSPLHF. V and J are TRBV4-1 and TRBJ1-6; 7 bases map to TRBD1. V was clipped by 3 bases and J by 8 bases; unmatched bases: 10. Per the germline V gene, CDR1 is MGHRA and CDR2 is YSYEKL. The CDR3 spans 16 residues.